The 3 T cell receptor beta chains below all came from one sample that was sequenced in a study of blood T cell repertoires in COVID-19. Some clones are missing from TCRdb's copy, which holds only in-frame ones; the method was immunoSEQ multiplex PCR. The table records tens of thousands of clones, more than 75% of them present only once. The sample taken for sequencing was peripheral blood. The receptor set was obtained from a human donor with acute or convalescent COVID-19. The donor label of this sample is uncertain.

This clone was seen a single time. The chain carries TRBV28 and TRBJ1-5; D remains ambiguous. Trimming shortened V by 4 bases and J by 4 bases, and 17 bases separated the two germline ends. The V gene's germline CDR1 is MDHEN and CDR2 SYDVKM. This CDR3 has 16 amino acids. The CDR3 nucleotides are TGTGCCAGCAGTTCACCGACTCAGCGAAGGAATCAGCCCCAGCATTTT. Translating gives CASSSPTQRRNQPQHF.

This chain's CDR3 is CASSRVRQAEVYF. In DNA form, the CDR3 reads TGTGCCAGCTCACGAGTTAGACAGGCAGAGGTGTACTTC. V usage is TRBV18 and J usage is TRBJ2-7, with a weak D call TRBD1 (6 bases). CDR1 KGHSH and CDR2 LQKENI come from the germline V gene. This CDR3 spans 13 amino acids. The ends were cut back, 4 bases at V and 12 bases at J, with 19 bases in the middle.

This chain uses TRBV19 with TRBJ1-6; 7 nucleotides match TRBD1. Losses at the gene ends were 4 bases for V and 10 bases for J; bases not matched to a gene: 13. The CDR3 length is 16 residues. The germline V gene has CDR1 LNHDA and CDR2 SQIVND (reference sequence). CDR3: CASSRGQITSGSPLHF. The CDR3 DNA sequence: TGTGCCAGTAGTAGGGGACAGATCACCTCGGGGTCACCCCTCCACTTT.